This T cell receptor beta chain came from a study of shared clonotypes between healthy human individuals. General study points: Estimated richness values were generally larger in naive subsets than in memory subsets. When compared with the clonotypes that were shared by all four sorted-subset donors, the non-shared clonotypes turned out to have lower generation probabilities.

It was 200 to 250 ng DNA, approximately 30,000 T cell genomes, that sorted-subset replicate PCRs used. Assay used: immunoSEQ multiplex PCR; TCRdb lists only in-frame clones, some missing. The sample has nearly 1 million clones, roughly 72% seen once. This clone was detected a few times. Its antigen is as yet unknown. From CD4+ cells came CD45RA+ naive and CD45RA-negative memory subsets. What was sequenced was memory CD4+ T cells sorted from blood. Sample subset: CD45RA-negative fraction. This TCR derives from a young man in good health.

The CDR3 region is CASSYGTTNQPQHF. The DNA for the CDR3 is TGTGCCAGCAGTTACGGGACTACGAATCAGCCCCAGCATTTT. The rearrangement joins TRBV6-5 to TRBJ1-5; tentative D call: TRBD1 (5 bases). Germline V lookup: CDR1 MNHEY, CDR2 SVGAGI. This CDR3 region has 14 residues. The V end lost 2 bases, the J end lost 4 bases, and 9 bases lay between the germline ends.